Listed below are T cell receptor beta chains from one sample, sequenced in a study of PD-L1 blockade in urothelial cancer. Sequencing was performed with immunoSEQ multiplex PCR; in TCRdb, only in-frame clones are kept and a portion is missing. The data show 95,000 to 100,000 clones, with 80% to 90% seen just once and about 2% held by the top ten. The sample consisted of PBMCs, taken around atezolizumab (anti-PD-L1) treatment. Source of these receptors: a man aged 55-75 years with urothelial cancer. Each CDR3 is given with its conserved first and last residue. Each record gives: CDR3 length, D gene, V gene, clone size, J gene, CDR3 protein, CDR3 DNA. The D gene is left open where the match is weak. The size entry is marked missing in some rows and otherwise reads once, few, many or a size class.

>20|TRBD2|TRBV18|-|TRBJ2-7
CASSLNPPGTSGGYSYEQYF
TGTGCCAGCTCACTGAATCCTCCCGGGACTAGCGGGGGATACTCCTACGAGCAGTACTTC
>15|-|TRBV28|-|TRBJ1-3
CASTIVGGPGNTIYF
TGTGCCAGCACCATTGTCGGGGGGCCAGGAAACACCATATATTTT
>15|-|TRBV5-1|-|TRBJ2-1
CASSYVGGTYNEQFF
TGCGCCAGCAGCTATGTGGGAGGAACCTACAATGAGCAGTTCTTC
>14|-|TRBV19|-|TRBJ1-1
CASTASDKNTEAFF
TGTGCCAGTACCGCGTCGGACAAGAACACTGAAGCTTTCTTT
>16|-|TRBV6-5|-|TRBJ1-1
CASSYSRFGGVAEAFF
TGTGCCAGCAGTTACTCGAGATTCGGGGGGGTTGCTGAAGCTTTCTTT
>16|TRBD2|TRBV5-1|-|TRBJ2-3
CASSSLAGGGADTQYF
TGCGCCAGCAGCAGCTTAGCGGGGGGCGGGGCAGATACGCAGTATTTT
>15|TRBD1|TRBV28|-|TRBJ2-1
CASSTLGQGANEQFF
TGTGCCAGCAGTACCCTAGGACAGGGGGCCAATGAGCAGTTCTTC
>13|-|TRBV7-3|-|TRBJ1-2
CASSSPTGYGYTF
TGTGCCAGCAGCTCCCCGACAGGTTATGGCTACACCTTC
>15|-|TRBV2|-|TRBJ1-2
CASSEGGVGYYGYTF
TGTGCCAGCAGTGAAGGGGGAGTGGGCTACTATGGCTACACCTTC
>13|-|TRBV19|once|TRBJ1-1
CASSRAPSTEAFF
TGTGCCAGTAGTAGGGCCCCGAGCACTGAAGCTTTCTTT
>12|-|TRBV28|-|TRBJ1-3
CASSLAANTIYF
TGTGCCAGCAGTTTAGCGGCAAACACCATATATTTT
>13|-|TRBV2|-|TRBJ2-7
CASGAQGTYEQYF
TGTGCCAGCGGGGCACAGGGAACCTACGAGCAGTACTTC
>13|TRBD1|TRBV5-1|-|TRBJ1-1
CASRQGWNTEAFF
TGCGCCAGCAGACAGGGGTGGAACACTGAAGCTTTCTTT
>12|-|TRBV19|few|TRBJ2-7
CASSYAPYEQYF
TGTGCCAGTAGCTACGCCCCTTACGAGCAGTACTTC
>18|TRBD2|TRBV19|-|TRBJ2-5
CASSTTGGLAGEAETQYF
TGTGCCAGTAGTACCACAGGGGGACTAGCGGGGGAGGCAGAGACCCAGTACTTC
>15|-|TRBV5-1|-|TRBJ2-7
CASSLDRYSSYEQYF
TGCGCCAGCAGCTTGGATCGGTATTCGTCCTACGAGCAGTACTTC
>14|TRBD1|TRBV4-2|-|TRBJ2-7
CASRPGQGNYEQYF
TGTGCCAGCCGGCCGGGACAGGGGAACTACGAGCAGTACTTC
>14|TRBD1|TRBV6-5|-|TRBJ1-1
CASSLDRVDTEAFF
TGTGCCAGCAGTCTCGACAGGGTGGACACTGAAGCTTTCTTT
>13|-|TRBV11-3|-|TRBJ2-2
CASTTGLAGELFF
TGTGCCAGCACCACAGGGTTGGCCGGGGAGCTGTTTTTT
>15|-|TRBV6-5|-|TRBJ1-1
CASSYDPGGATEAFF
TGTGCCAGCAGTTACGATCCGGGAGGTGCCACTGAAGCTTTCTTT
>14|-|TRBV29-1|-|TRBJ2-1
CSGQGPSLYNEQFF
TGCAGCGGTCAGGGGCCTTCACTATACAATGAGCAGTTCTTC
>16|-|TRBV9|-|TRBJ2-1
CASSEGAGILVGEQFF
TGTGCCAGCAGCGAGGGGGCGGGAATTTTGGTCGGTGAGCAGTTCTTC
>15|-|TRBV7-2|-|TRBJ2-3
CASSLVGSSTDTQYF
TGTGCCAGCAGCTTAGTGGGCAGTAGCACAGATACGCAGTATTTT
>16|TRBD2|TRBV7-9|-|TRBJ2-2
CAAAYSAGGYTGELFF
TGTGCCGCAGCTTATTCCGCGGGAGGGTACACCGGGGAGCTGTTTTTT
>16|TRBD2|TRBV9|-|TRBJ2-7
CASSVGLAGGPDEQYF
TGTGCCAGCAGCGTAGGCCTAGCGGGGGGGCCTGATGAGCAGTACTTC
>15|TRBD2|TRBV7-2|-|TRBJ2-1
CASSPGTSGGARKFF
TGTGCTAGCAGTCCGGGGACTAGCGGGGGGGCACGGAAGTTCTTC
>11|-|TRBV20-1|-|TRBJ1-2
CSAWFVSGYTF
TGCAGTGCTTGGTTTGTCAGTGGCTACACCTTC
>14|TRBD2|TRBV9|-|TRBJ2-1
CASSVGGVLDEQFF
TGTGCCAGCAGCGTCGGGGGGGTTCTGGATGAGCAGTTCTTC
>16|-|TRBV7-3|-|TRBJ2-2
CASSLGGGANTGELFF
TGTGCCAGCAGCTTAGGGGGCGGAGCGAACACCGGGGAGCTGTTTTTT
>15|TRBD2|TRBV9|once|TRBJ2-7
CASSVGLAGSYEQYF
TGTGCCAGCAGCGTAGGACTAGCGGGATCCTACGAGCAGTACTTC
>12|TRBD1|TRBV7-6|once|TRBJ2-7
CASGTGSYEQYF
TGTGCCAGCGGGACAGGCTCCTACGAGCAGTACTTC
>17|TRBD1|TRBV9|once|TRBJ1-3
CASSESPDRVAGNTIYF
TGTGCCAGCAGCGAGTCCCCGGACAGGGTGGCTGGAAACACCATATATTTT
>15|TRBD1|TRBV28|-|TRBJ2-7
CASRAPGQVSYEQYF
TGTGCCAGCAGAGCCCCGGGACAGGTTTCCTACGAGCAGTACTTC
>13|-|TRBV6-5|-|TRBJ1-1
CASIDLVSSEAFF
TGTGCCAGCATAGACTTGGTCTCCTCTGAAGCTTTCTTT
>12|-|TRBV30|-|TRBJ1-2
CAWRVAVFGYTF
TGTGCCTGGAGGGTGGCCGTCTTCGGCTACACCTTC
>15|TRBD2|TRBV4-2|-|TRBJ2-5
CASSTTSGGVETQYF
TGTGCCAGCAGTACGACTAGCGGGGGGGTAGAGACCCAGTACTTC
>15|TRBD2|TRBV7-6|-|TRBJ2-1
CASSSLSGRANEQFF
TGTGCCAGCAGCTCCCTTAGCGGGAGGGCCAATGAGCAGTTCTTC
>13|-|TRBV10-3|once|TRBJ1-2
CAIKMGGDYGYTF
TGTGCCATCAAAATGGGGGGTGACTATGGCTACACCTTC
>14|-|TRBV6-5|once|TRBJ1-6
CASANRGYNSPLHF
TGTGCCAGCGCGAATCGGGGATATAATTCACCCCTCCACTTT
>18|TRBD1|TRBV7-7|-|TRBJ1-3
CASSLFPPGQVSGNTIYF
TGTGCCAGCAGTCTATTCCCCCCGGGACAGGTTTCTGGAAACACCATATATTTT
>14|TRBD2|TRBV5-1|-|TRBJ2-2
CASSNGLDAGELFF
TGCGCCAGCAGCAATGGACTAGACGCCGGGGAGCTGTTTTTT
>12|-|TRBV29-1|-|TRBJ2-7
CSAWGGGHEQYF
TGCAGCGCCTGGGGAGGGGGACACGAGCAGTACTTC
>12|-|TRBV30|-|TRBJ1-1
CAWKSGRTEAFF
TGTGCCTGGAAGTCAGGAAGAACTGAAGCTTTCTTT
>18|TRBD1|TRBV27|-|TRBJ1-5
CASSHLRGQGRSNQPQHF
TGTGCCAGCAGTCATCTGAGGGGACAGGGAAGGAGCAATCAGCCCCAGCATTTT
>14|TRBD1|TRBV4-3|-|TRBJ1-2
CASSQGQGGNGYTF
TGCGCCAGCAGCCAAGGACAGGGTGGAAATGGCTACACCTTC